Listed here are 32 T cell receptor beta chains from one sample, sequenced in a study of T cell repertoires in cytomegalovirus infection. TCRdb analysed the reads with MiXCR anew, one entry per CDR3 protein. The sample records approximately 100,000 distinct CDR3 sequences, less than 55% being singletons. Their antigen targets remain unknown. The sample was CD8+ T cells from cultured PBMCs, taken from culture after CMV antigen stimulation. These receptors were taken from a human donor in good health (CMV status not recorded). Some clones in this sample may be carry-over from other donors' samples.

This chain joins TRBV5-1 and TRBJ1-1; D remains unclear. The V gene lost 0 bases and the J gene lost 6 bases, with 12 bases spanning the gap. The germline V gene has CDR1 SGHRS and CDR2 YFSETQ. The CDR3 has 14 residues. CDR3 protein: CASSLVASYAEAFF. CDR3 in DNA: TGCGCCAGCAGCTTGGTTGCGTCCTACGCTGAAGCTTTCTTT.

In this sample, this clonotype turned up a few times. The CDR3 nucleotides are TGCGCCAGCAGCCAAGACGTGGGGACAGGGAACAATGAGCAGTTCTTC. Amino acids: CASSQDVGTGNNEQFF. V gene TRBV4-1 combines with J gene TRBJ2-1, with TRBD1 matching 9 bases. The V gene end was trimmed by 0 bases and the J gene end by 5 bases; junction bases not matched to a gene: 5. The CDR3 length is 16 residues. The V gene's germline CDR1 is MGHRA and CDR2 YSYEKL.

The chain joins TRBV12-3 or TRBV12-4 to TRBJ2-1; 8 nucleotides line up with TRBD2. The CDR3 is made up of 14 amino acids. Trimming took 8 bases from V and 1 from J; bases not matched to a gene: 4. The CDR3 DNA sequence: TGTGCCAGCGCCGGGACTAGGTCCTACAATGAGCAGTTCTTC. The encoded protein is CASAGTRSYNEQFF.

This clonotype was observed a few times. The chain is built from TRBV27 and TRBJ1-2, with unresolved D. CDR1 is MNHEY, CDR2 SMNVEV, per germline (reference sequence). V lost 2 bases and J lost 8, with 18 bases in between. There are 15 residues in the CDR3. The CDR3 DNA reads TGTGCCAGCAGTTTAAGTCGCGCCGGGGTGGCAGGCTACACCTTC. Translated, it gives CASSLSRAGVAGYTF.

The chain carries TRBV15 and TRBJ2-5; the match to TRBD1 covers 9 bases. The junction had 10 bases not matched to a gene; V was cut back by 1 base and J by 7 bases. CDR1 and CDR2 from the germline V gene are LNHNV and YYDKDF (reference sequence). The CDR3 is 16 amino acids. CDR3 region: CATSRARTGEALTQYF. DNA of the CDR3: TGTGCCACCAGCAGAGCCAGGACAGGGGAGGCTTTGACCCAGTACTTC.

This clonotype was seen a few times. V gene TRBV7-8 combines with J gene TRBJ2-4, with D tentatively TRBD2 (6 bases). V was pared by 5 bases and J by 2 bases, with 13 bases between. The CDR3 has 15 amino acids. CDR1 is SGHVS, CDR2 FQNEAQ, per germline. The CDR3 DNA follows: TGTGCCAGCAGCCGTGGGGGACTCACCAAAAACATTCAGTACTTC. It is translated as CASSRGGLTKNIQYF.

V and J are TRBV7-4 and TRBJ1-1; D might be TRBD1 (5 bases). Germline V gene data show CDR1 as SGHVT and CDR2 as SQSDAQ. The length of the CDR3 is 14 residues. V was trimmed by 2 bases and J by 12 bases, leaving 19 bases between them. The CDR3 region is CASSLSAGGEETFF. The CDR3 coding sequence is TGTGCCAGCAGCTTATCCGCCGGGGGGGAAGAAACTTTCTTT.

The V call is TRBV7-2, the J call TRBJ1-4; D is uncertain. V was cut by 2 bases and J by 4 bases, with 5 bases left in between. Germline CDR1 SGHTA, CDR2 FQGNSA. The CDR3 is 13 amino acids. The CDR3 bases are TGTGCCAGCAGCTTACACAATAATGAAAAACTGTTTTTT. Protein product: CASSLHNNEKLFF.

In its sample, this clonotype was seen a few times. The chain recombines TRBV15 with TRBJ1-5; no clear D. The V end was cut by 0 bases, the J end by 5 bases, with 11 bases between. Germline-derived CDR1 and CDR2 are LNHNV and YYDKDF (reference sequence). This CDR3 comprises 15 residues. The CDR3: CATSRDRAAHQPQHF. The CDR3 DNA reads as TGTGCCACCAGCAGAGATCGGGCGGCGCATCAGCCCCAGCATTTT.

This chain connects TRBV6-1 to TRBJ1-4; D possibly corresponds to TRBD1 (5 bases). The germline V gene has CDR1 MNHNS and CDR2 SASEGT. V was cut by 4 bases and J by 7 bases, with 7 bases left in between. The CDR3 runs to 12 residues. The CDR3 DNA is TGTGCCAGCAGTGCGGGGGGTGAAAAACTGTTTTTT. Its protein product is CASSAGGEKLFF.

This clonotype was seen many times. The rearrangement links TRBV7-2 to TRBJ2-2; TRBD2 might be the D (7 bases). Trimming removed 2 bases at V and 5 bases at J, with 15 bases between. Germline V gene data show CDR1 as SGHTA and CDR2 as FQGNSA. The CDR3 has 16 residues. The CDR3 here is CASSLTGTTKTGELFF. CDR3 nucleotide sequence: TGTGCCAGCAGCTTAACAGGGACTACCAAGACCGGGGAGCTGTTTTTT.

V usage is TRBV7-9 and J usage is TRBJ2-5; D ambiguous. CDR3 length: 13 residues. The V end was cut by 6 bases, the J end by 0 bases, with 8 bases between. The germline V gene encodes CDR1 SEHNR and CDR2 FQNEAQ (reference sequence). The CDR3 loop reads CASSDRYQETQYF. CDR3 coding DNA: TGTGCCAGCAGTGACCGTTACCAAGAGACCCAGTACTTC.

This sequence joins TRBV12-3 or TRBV12-4 and TRBJ2-1; D gene ambiguous. Deletions cut 5 bases from V and 6 bases from J, with 8 bases between. The CDR3 runs 12 residues. CDR3 residues: CASSVYINEQFF. DNA of the CDR3: TGTGCCAGCAGTGTATATATCAATGAGCAGTTCTTC.

The gene calls are TRBV7-7 and TRBJ2-2; D may be TRBD2 (6 bases). V was pared by 1 base and J by 4 bases, with 13 bases between. The CDR3 is 16 amino acids. The germline V gene has CDR1 SSHAT and CDR2 FNYEAQ (reference sequence). Here the CDR3 reads CASSLVPGVGTGELFF. In DNA, the CDR3 is TGTGCCAGCAGCTTAGTACCGGGAGTGGGCACCGGGGAGCTGTTTTTT.

This sequence joins TRBV9 and TRBJ2-2; TRBD1 aligns across 10 bases. The ends lost 5 bases at V and 2 bases at J; junction bases unmatched: 9. CDR3 length equals 17 residues. Germline-derived CDR1 and CDR2 are SGDLS and YYNGEE. CDR3 sequence (DNA): TGTGCCAGCAGGGACAGGGGGAATTGGAGTAACACCGGGGAGCTGTTTTTT. Translating gives CASRDRGNWSNTGELFF.

This clonotype turned up a few times. The rearrangement joins TRBV28 to TRBJ1-1; 7 bases are a match to TRBD1. This CDR3 is 16 amino acids long. Looked up from germline, CDR1 is MDHEN and CDR2 is SYDVKM. Trimming cost V 6 bases and J 4 bases; bases outside gene matches: 14. The CDR3 loop is CASSYRGRGPGTEAFF. Here the CDR3 DNA reads TGTGCCAGCAGCTACCGGGGTAGGGGGCCGGGCACTGAAGCTTTCTTT. Full variable domain (outside the CDR3, taken from reference TRBV28 and TRBJ1-1): DVKVTQSSRYLVKRTGEKVFLECVQDMDHENMFWYRQDPGLGLRLIYFSYDVKMKEKGDIPEGYSVSREKKERFSLILESASTNQTSMYLCASSYRGRGPGTEAFFGQGTRLTVV.

This clonotype has ten or more counts. This sequence joins TRBV28 and TRBJ2-7, with 8 bases that match TRBD2. The V and J ends lost 6 bases and 5 bases, in that order; junction bases with no gene match: 9. Germline V CDR1 and CDR2: MDHEN, SYDVKM. CDR3 length: 14 residues. The CDR3 sequence: CASSPRGLGDEQYF. Written as DNA, the CDR3 is TGTGCCAGCAGCCCGAGGGGACTAGGTGACGAGCAGTACTTC.

V usage is TRBV11-1 and J usage is TRBJ2-3; D may be TRBD1 or TRBD2 (6 bases each). Germline lookup yields CDR1 SGHAT and CDR2 FQDESV (reference sequence). CDR3 length: 19 amino acids. With 5 bases removed from V and 5 bases from J, the gap between germline ends came to 29 bases. The DNA of the CDR3 is TGTGCCAGCAGCCCAACTTTTGGCCTGGGGGGCAAGGAAGGAGATACGCAGTATTTT. Its protein product is CASSPTFGLGGKEGDTQYF.

V and J are TRBV7-9 and TRBJ2-1, with D tentatively TRBD1 (6 bases). Germline V gives CDR1 SEHNR, CDR2 FQNEAQ (reference sequence). The V and J ends lost 1 base and 10 bases respectively, with 14 bases between them. The CDR3 covers 14 residues. CDR3 sequence reads: CASSLVGTSYEQFF. The DNA for the CDR3 is TGTGCCAGCAGCTTAGTAGGGACATCCTACGAGCAGTTCTTC.

This chain joins TRBV7-9 and TRBJ2-1, with 7 bases matching TRBD1. V shed 5 bases, J shed 4 bases, and the junction held 11 bases outside the gene matches. Per the germline V gene, CDR1 is SEHNR and CDR2 is FQNEAQ (reference sequence). The CDR3 spans 16 residues. As DNA, the CDR3 is TGTGCCAGCAGCCCGCGGACAGGCCTATTATACAATGAGCAGTTCTTC. Translating gives CASSPRTGLLYNEQFF.

This clonotype appeared a few times. The rearrangement links TRBV12-3 or TRBV12-4 to TRBJ2-7; D is ambiguous. The CDR3 is 11 amino acids. V lost 8 bases, J lost 3 bases, and 8 bases lay in between. The CDR3 reads CASGEFYEQYF. The CDR3 coding sequence is TGTGCCAGCGGCGAGTTCTACGAGCAGTACTTC.

The rearrangement uses TRBV6-2 or TRBV6-3 and TRBJ1-6, with TRBD1 matching 9 bases. CDR1 and CDR2 from the germline V gene are MNHEY and SVGEGT. Trimming took 7 bases from V and 1 from J; bases not matched to a gene: 5. The CDR3 is 16 amino acids. CDR3 DNA: TGTGCCAGCACTGAACAGGGGGCGTCCTATAATTCACCCCTCCACTTT. Translating it yields CASTEQGASYNSPLHF.

The rearrangement joins TRBV19 to TRBJ1-1; a weak D match, TRBD1 (5 bases). The CDR3 loop spans 15 amino acids. Germline V gene lookup returns CDR1 LNHDA and CDR2 SQIVND (reference sequence). V gave up 4 bases and J gave up 4 bases, with 16 bases separating them. CDR3 nucleotide sequence: TGTGCCAGTAGTAGTAGGGGCTTTGAACTCACTGAAGCTTTCTTT. This sequence encodes CASSSRGFELTEAFF.

J is TRBJ2-3 and V is TRBV27; 9 nucleotides agree with TRBD2. Per germline, CDR1 MNHEY and CDR2 SMNVEV (reference sequence). V shed 5 bases and J 3 bases; nucleotides not matched to a gene: 9. CDR3 length equals 16 residues. CDR3 DNA: TGTGCCAGCAGTCCTTACGATAGCGGGGGAACAGATACGCAGTATTTT. Translating gives CASSPYDSGGTDTQYF.

V gene TRBV7-9 combines with J gene TRBJ2-2; a weak D match, TRBD1 (6 bases). In germline, CDR1 is SEHNR, CDR2 FQNEAQ (reference sequence). The ends were cut back, 6 bases at V and 0 bases at J, with 17 bases in the middle. The CDR3 runs 17 residues. CDR3 sequence: CASSHLVTGPNTGELFF. The CDR3 DNA sequence: TGTGCCAGCAGTCACCTCGTGACAGGTCCGAACACCGGGGAGCTGTTTTTT.

The rearrangement links TRBV2 to TRBJ1-3, with 8 bases identical to TRBD1. CDR3 length: 13 residues. V lost 10 bases to trimming and J lost 1 base; unmatched junction nucleotides: 3. Germline V lookup: CDR1 SNHLY, CDR2 FYNNEI. The CDR3 reads CATRDRSGNTIYF. The CDR3 coding sequence is TGTGCCACCCGGGACAGGTCTGGAAACACCATATATTTT.

The chain combines TRBV6-5 with TRBJ2-7; the match to TRBD1 covers 9 bases. V shed 0 bases, J shed 5 bases, and the junction held 2 bases outside the gene matches. The germline CDR1 and CDR2 sequences are MNHEY and SVGAGI. The CDR3 consists of 14 residues. The CDR3 DNA reads as TGTGCCAGCAGTTACTCCACAGGGGGCGACGAGCAGTACTTC. Protein product: CASSYSTGGDEQYF.

This clonotype was seen only a few times. V gene TRBV7-2 combines with J gene TRBJ2-5, with no clear D. The CDR3 consists of 14 residues. V was cut by 1 base and J by 2 bases, with 8 bases left in between. From germline, CDR1 is SGHTA and CDR2 FQGNSA. CDR3 amino acids: CASSLEQIQETQYF. As DNA, the CDR3 is TGTGCCAGCAGCTTAGAACAGATACAAGAGACCCAGTACTTC.

This clonotype was recorded a few times. V gene TRBV4-1 combines with J gene TRBJ1-5; 8 bases are a match to TRBD1. The CDR3 consists of 18 residues. CDR1 and CDR2 from the germline V gene are MGHRA and YSYEKL. V dropped 1 base and J dropped 1; count of bases not matched to a gene: 9. The CDR3 reads CASSQVQGEVGSNQPQHF. Written as DNA, the CDR3 is TGCGCCAGCAGCCAAGTACAGGGGGAGGTTGGGAGCAATCAGCCCCAGCATTTT.

The rearrangement joins TRBV6-4 to TRBJ2-1; D not resolved. V lost 6 bases to trimming and J lost 6 bases, with 15 bases between them. The germline V gene encodes CDR1 MRHNA and CDR2 SNTAGT. The CDR3 has 14 amino acids. The CDR3 nucleotides read TGTGCCAGCAGCCACGATTACTCCGGCAATGAGCAGTTCTTC. Translation: CASSHDYSGNEQFF.

This clonotype was seen a handful of times. The chain combines TRBV28 with TRBJ2-1; 9 nucleotides align to TRBD2. The CDR3 loop spans 16 amino acids. The germline V gene has CDR1 MDHEN and CDR2 SYDVKM. J was trimmed by 2 bases and V by 8 bases; bases with no gene match: 10. CDR3: CASGGSGGIPYNEQFF. In nucleotides, the CDR3 is TGTGCCAGCGGCGGCAGCGGGGGGATCCCCTACAATGAGCAGTTCTTC.

This chain links TRBV7-6 with TRBJ2-2; no definite D call. Germline V gives CDR1 SGHVS, CDR2 FNYEAQ. The length of the CDR3 is 14 residues. The V end lost 3 bases, the J end lost 4 bases, and 9 bases lay between the germline ends. CDR3 region: CASSLVPGTGELFF. CDR3 nucleotide sequence: TGTGCCAGCAGCTTGGTCCCCGGCACCGGGGAGCTGTTTTTT.